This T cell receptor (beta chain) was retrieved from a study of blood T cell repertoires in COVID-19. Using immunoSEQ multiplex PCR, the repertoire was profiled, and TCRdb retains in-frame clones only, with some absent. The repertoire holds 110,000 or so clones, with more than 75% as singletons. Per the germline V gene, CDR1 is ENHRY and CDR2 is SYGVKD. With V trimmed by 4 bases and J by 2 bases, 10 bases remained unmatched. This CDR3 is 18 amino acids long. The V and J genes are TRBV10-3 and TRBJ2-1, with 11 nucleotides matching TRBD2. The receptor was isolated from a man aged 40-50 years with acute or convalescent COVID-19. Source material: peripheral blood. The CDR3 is CAISGRGTSGGAYNEQFF. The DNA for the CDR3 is TGTGCCATCAGTGGACGTGGGACTAGCGGCGGGGCCTACAATGAGCAGTTCTTC.